Included here is one TCR beta chain sequence, with context. The germline CDR1 and CDR2 sequences are MNHEY and SVGAGI. This CDR3 has 15 amino acids. V lost 2 bases and J lost 2; bases outside the gene matches: 4. The data belong to a study of blood T cell repertoires in COVID-19. Turning to the study itself: PBMCs, B-cell-depleted T cells, or T cells provided the cDNA or gDNA that made up the material.

Original handling: Scientists estimated how many nucleated cells there were by amplifying reference gene primers. Some clones are missing from TCRdb's copy, which holds only in-frame ones; the method was immunoSEQ multiplex PCR. V, J and clone size are taken as reported in that table, and D and trimming were inferred from the DNA itself. This table has around 13,000 clones, 80% to 90% appearing once. This TCR was recovered from a man aged 45 to 65 with active COVID-19. Material: peripheral blood. The rearrangement joins TRBV6-5 to TRBJ2-3; 7 bases agree with TRBD2. The CDR3 loop reads CASSYSGTTTDTQYF. The CDR3 nucleotides read TGTGCCAGCAGTTACAGCGGGACTACCACAGATACGCAGTATTTT.